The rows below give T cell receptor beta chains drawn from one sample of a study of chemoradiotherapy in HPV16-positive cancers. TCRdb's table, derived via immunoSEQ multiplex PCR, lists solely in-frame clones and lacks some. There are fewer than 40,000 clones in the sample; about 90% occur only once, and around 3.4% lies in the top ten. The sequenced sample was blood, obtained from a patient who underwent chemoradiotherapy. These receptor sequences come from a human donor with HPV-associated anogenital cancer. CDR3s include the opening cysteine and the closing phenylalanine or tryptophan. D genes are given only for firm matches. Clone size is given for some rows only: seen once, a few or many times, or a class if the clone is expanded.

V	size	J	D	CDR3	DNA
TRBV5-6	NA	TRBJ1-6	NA	CASSLVAGESSYNSPLHF	TGTGCCAGCAGCTTGGTTGCAGGCGAGAGCTCCTATAATTCACCCCTCCACTTT
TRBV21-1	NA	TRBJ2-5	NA	CASSKVSGGRRMVETQYF	TGTGCCAGCAGCAAAGTATCGGGGGGAAGGAGGATGGTGGAGACCCAGTACTTC
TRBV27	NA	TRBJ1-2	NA	CASSRDKTVNYGYTF	TGTGCCAGCAGTAGGGATAAGACAGTTAACTATGGCTACACCTTC
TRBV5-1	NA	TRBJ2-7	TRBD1	CASRQEPTGYLSYEQYF	TGCGCCAGCAGGCAAGAACCGACAGGGTACCTCTCCTACGAGCAGTACTTC
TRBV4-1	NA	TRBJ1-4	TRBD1	CASSQVPPAGQGASANEKLFF	TGCGCCAGCAGCCAAGTCCCTCCCGCGGGACAGGGGGCGTCGGCTAATGAAAAACTGTTTTTT
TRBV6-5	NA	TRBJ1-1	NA	CASSYTSPGTEAFF	TGTGCCAGCAGTTACACAAGCCCGGGGACTGAAGCTTTCTTT
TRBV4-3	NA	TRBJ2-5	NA	CASSHDTGETQYF	TGCGCCAGCAGCCACGACACTGGGGAGACCCAGTACTTC
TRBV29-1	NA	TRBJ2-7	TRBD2	CSVVSGRDGEQYF	TGCAGCGTTGTTAGCGGGCGGGATGGCGAGCAGTACTTC
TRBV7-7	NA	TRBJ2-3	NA	CASSFRGRSTDTQYF	TGTGCCAGCAGCTTTCGGGGTCGAAGCACAGATACGCAGTATTTT
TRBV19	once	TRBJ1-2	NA	CASSTRDNRRNYGYTF	TGTGCCAGTAGTACCCGTGACAACCGGAGGAACTATGGCTACACCTTC
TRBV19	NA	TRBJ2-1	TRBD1	CASRSGGAAYNEQFF	TGTGCCAGTCGCTCAGGGGGCGCGGCCTACAATGAGCAGTTCTTC
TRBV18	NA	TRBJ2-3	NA	CASSPRGGGARTDTQYF	TGTGCCAGCTCACCACGTGGAGGGGGGGCCCGCACAGATACGCAGTATTTT
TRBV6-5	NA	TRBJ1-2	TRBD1	CASSYGTGGPYYGYTF	TGTGCCAGCAGTTACGGAACAGGGGGCCCTTACTATGGCTACACCTTC
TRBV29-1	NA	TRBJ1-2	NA	CSVEDRRQRYGYTF	TGCAGCGTTGAAGATCGCAGACAGAGATATGGCTACACCTTC
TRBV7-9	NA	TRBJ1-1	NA	CASSLVSRMNTEAFF	TGTGCCAGCAGCTTAGTCAGTCGCATGAACACTGAAGCTTTCTTT
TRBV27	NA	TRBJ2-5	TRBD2	CASSRLAVNQGETQYF	TGTGCCAGCAGTAGACTAGCGGTCAATCAGGGAGAGACCCAGTACTTC
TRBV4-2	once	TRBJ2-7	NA	CASSQDLFYEQYF	TGTGCCAGCAGCCAAGACCTATTCTACGAGCAGTACTTC